Listed below are T cell receptor beta chains from one sample, sequenced in a study of blood T cell repertoires in COVID-19. Data came from immunoSEQ multiplex PCR; TCRdb stores just in-frame clones and leaves some out. Of tens of thousands of clones listed, roughly 80% were seen once; the top ten hold roughly 13%. Sequencing input: peripheral blood. The receptor source for this set is a woman aged 80 or over with acute or convalescent COVID-19. The CDR3 runs from the conserved cysteine through the conserved F or W. The D gene is left open where the match is weak. Where a row states a size, it is once, few, many or the class of an expanded clone; other rows omit it.

D gene,clone size,J gene,V gene,CDR3 DNA,CDR3 protein
TRBD2,once,TRBJ2-7,TRBV3-1/TRBV3-2,TGTGCCAGCAGCCAAGTAGCGGGAGAGTTCTACGAGCAGTACTTC,CASSQVAGEFYEQYF
-,-,TRBJ2-5,TRBV18,TGTGCCAGCTCATCACAAGAGACCCAGTACTTC,CASSSQETQYF
TRBD2,-,TRBJ2-3,TRBV20-1,TGCAGTGCTAGTCGTAGCGGGAGGGCAGATACGCAGTATTTT,CSASRSGRADTQYF
-,-,TRBJ1-2,TRBV7-2,TGTGCCAGCAGCTCTGGACAGCCTTCTAACTATGGCTACACCTTC,CASSSGQPSNYGYTF
-,-,TRBJ2-1,TRBV5-6,TGTGCCAGCAGCTTGGAACTCAGCAGGGTATCCTACAATGAGCAGTTCTTC,CASSLELSRVSYNEQFF
TRBD1,-,TRBJ2-1,TRBV19,TGTGCCAGTTGGACAGGGGGCCTATCCTACAATGAGCAGTTCTTC,CASWTGGLSYNEQFF
TRBD2,-,TRBJ2-5,TRBV10-2,TGCGCCAGCAGTGAGCGGACTAGCGGACAAGAGACCCAGTACTTC,CASSERTSGQETQYF
TRBD1,-,TRBJ1-4,TRBV29-1,TGCAGAGAAAAGACAGGGGAAGAAGGGAGAACTAATGAAAAACTGTTTTTT,CREKTGEEGRTNEKLFF
TRBD1,-,TRBJ1-5,TRBV24-1,TGTGCCACCAGTGATCCCGGGACAGGAGACAATCAGCCCCAGCATTTT,CATSDPGTGDNQPQHF
TRBD2,-,TRBJ2-3,TRBV18,TGTGCCAGCTCACCGGGGGGGGATACGCAGTATTTT,CASSPGGDTQYF
-,-,TRBJ2-2,TRBV5-1,TGCGCCAGCAGCTTGACAGCGGGGAACACCGGGGAGCTGTTTTTT,CASSLTAGNTGELFF
-,-,TRBJ1-1,TRBV6-1,TGTGCCAGCAGAGAAGGGCCGATGAACACTGAAGCTTTCTTT,CASREGPMNTEAFF
-,-,TRBJ1-1,TRBV12-3/TRBV12-4,TGTGCCAGCAGCCTGTCACTAGAGTTTGAAGCTTTCTTT,CASSLSLEFEAFF
-,-,TRBJ2-3,TRBV7-6,TGTGCCAGCAGTGTGTATTTCTATGGGGGGAGTAGCACAGATACGCAGTATTTT,CASSVYFYGGSSTDTQYF
TRBD1,-,TRBJ1-2,TRBV24-1,TGTGCCACCAGTGATCTGAACACAGGGGTGAGTGGCTACACCTTC,CATSDLNTGVSGYTF
-,-,TRBJ2-3,TRBV5-1,TGCGCCAGCAGCTTGAGACTGTCAGCGCAGTATTTT,CASSLRLSAQYF
TRBD2,-,TRBJ2-2,TRBV10-2,TGCGCCAGCATCCCCCCAGCGGGAGATTTCGGGGAGCTGTTTTTT,CASIPPAGDFGELFF
TRBD1,-,TRBJ1-5,TRBV6-6,TGTGCCAGCAGTTATGGGCAGGGGGCTGCTCAGCCCCAGCATTTT,CASSYGQGAAQPQHF
-,-,TRBJ2-5,TRBV19,TGTGCCAGTAGTACCGGACAGTTGAGGCAAGAGACCCAGTACTTC,CASSTGQLRQETQYF
TRBD2,-,TRBJ2-3,TRBV7-9,TGTGCCAGCAGCTTAGCAGCGGGACTGGGGGGAGATACGCAGTATTTT,CASSLAAGLGGDTQYF
-,once,TRBJ2-1,TRBV6-6,TGTGCCAGCAGCGGGACTTTCGAGCAGTTCTTC,CASSGTFEQFF
-,once,TRBJ2-5,TRBV28,TGTGCCAGCAGTTTCCCCAGGGGAGAGACCCAGTACTTC,CASSFPRGETQYF
-,once,TRBJ2-7,TRBV11-3,TGTGCCAGCAGCTTACATACAGGGAACGAGCAGTACTTC,CASSLHTGNEQYF
TRBD2,-,TRBJ2-3,TRBV11-2,TGTGCCAGCAGCTCCGGGACTAGCGGGAGAGTAGATACGCAGTATTTT,CASSSGTSGRVDTQYF
TRBD1,once,TRBJ1-2,TRBV6-5,TGTGCCAGCACCGTAGGACAGGGGATAAATGGCTACACCTTC,CASTVGQGINGYTF
TRBD2,-,TRBJ2-2,TRBV19,TGTGCCAGTACCCCGCTAGCGGGAGAAACCGGGGAGCTGTTTTTT,CASTPLAGETGELFF
-,-,TRBJ2-7,TRBV16,TGTGCCAGCAGCCAATCAGGGGACTACGAGCAGTACTTC,CASSQSGDYEQYF
-,-,TRBJ2-2,TRBV9,TGTGCCAGCAGCGCCCGACAGAACGCGAACACCGGGGAGCTGTTTTTT,CASSARQNANTGELFF
TRBD1,-,TRBJ1-2,TRBV2,TGTGCCAGCAGGATAATACAGGGGGCTCGGGGCTACACCTTC,CASRIIQGARGYTF
TRBD2,-,TRBJ2-7,TRBV20-1,TGCAGTGCTAGTGGGACTAGCGGGTACCACGAGCAGTACTTC,CSASGTSGYHEQYF
-,-,TRBJ2-7,TRBV3-1/TRBV3-2,TGTGCCAGCAGCCAAGATCAGTTTTACGAGCAGTACTTC,CASSQDQFYEQYF
-,-,TRBJ2-1,TRBV28,TGTGCCAGCAGTTTCGGGCAGGGTCTCTACAATGAGCAGTTCTTC,CASSFGQGLYNEQFF
TRBD1,few,TRBJ2-7,TRBV6-5,TGTGCCAGCAGTTTTACAGGGGATCCCCTCTACGAGCAGTACTTC,CASSFTGDPLYEQYF
-,-,TRBJ1-1,TRBV2,TGTGCCAGCACCTACGGGGGGGATGTCACTGAAGCTTTCTTT,CASTYGGDVTEAFF
TRBD2,-,TRBJ2-6,TRBV9,TGTGCCAGCAGCGCACTAGCGGGAGGGCTGGGAGGTGGGGCCAACGTCCTGACTTTC,CASSALAGGLGGGANVLTF
-,-,TRBJ1-1,TRBV29-1,TGCAGCGCCCGACAGGAGAAGAACACTGAAGCTTTCTTT,CSARQEKNTEAFF
TRBD2,-,TRBJ2-2,TRBV9,TGTGCCAGCAGCCCCTCGGGCAGCGGGACTAGAAACACCGGGGAGCTGTTTTTT,CASSPSGSGTRNTGELFF
TRBD1,many,TRBJ1-1,TRBV5-4,TGTGCCAGCAGCGTTGAGACAGGGAGCACTGAAGCTTTCTTT,CASSVETGSTEAFF
-,-,TRBJ1-5,TRBV4-3,TGCGCCAGCAGCCCAGGATTTTATCAGCCCCAGCATTTT,CASSPGFYQPQHF
TRBD2,-,TRBJ2-5,TRBV18,TGTGCCAGCTCACCACTTGCTGGACTAGCGAGACAAGAGACCCAGTACTTC,CASSPLAGLARQETQYF
TRBD1,-,TRBJ1-2,TRBV6-2/TRBV6-3,TGTGCCAGCAGTTACTTACAGGGGGGTTCCCCTGGCTACACCTTC,CASSYLQGGSPGYTF
TRBD1,-,TRBJ2-1,TRBV29-1,TGCAGCGTTGTGTGGGACAGGCCCTACAATGAGCAGTTCTTC,CSVVWDRPYNEQFF